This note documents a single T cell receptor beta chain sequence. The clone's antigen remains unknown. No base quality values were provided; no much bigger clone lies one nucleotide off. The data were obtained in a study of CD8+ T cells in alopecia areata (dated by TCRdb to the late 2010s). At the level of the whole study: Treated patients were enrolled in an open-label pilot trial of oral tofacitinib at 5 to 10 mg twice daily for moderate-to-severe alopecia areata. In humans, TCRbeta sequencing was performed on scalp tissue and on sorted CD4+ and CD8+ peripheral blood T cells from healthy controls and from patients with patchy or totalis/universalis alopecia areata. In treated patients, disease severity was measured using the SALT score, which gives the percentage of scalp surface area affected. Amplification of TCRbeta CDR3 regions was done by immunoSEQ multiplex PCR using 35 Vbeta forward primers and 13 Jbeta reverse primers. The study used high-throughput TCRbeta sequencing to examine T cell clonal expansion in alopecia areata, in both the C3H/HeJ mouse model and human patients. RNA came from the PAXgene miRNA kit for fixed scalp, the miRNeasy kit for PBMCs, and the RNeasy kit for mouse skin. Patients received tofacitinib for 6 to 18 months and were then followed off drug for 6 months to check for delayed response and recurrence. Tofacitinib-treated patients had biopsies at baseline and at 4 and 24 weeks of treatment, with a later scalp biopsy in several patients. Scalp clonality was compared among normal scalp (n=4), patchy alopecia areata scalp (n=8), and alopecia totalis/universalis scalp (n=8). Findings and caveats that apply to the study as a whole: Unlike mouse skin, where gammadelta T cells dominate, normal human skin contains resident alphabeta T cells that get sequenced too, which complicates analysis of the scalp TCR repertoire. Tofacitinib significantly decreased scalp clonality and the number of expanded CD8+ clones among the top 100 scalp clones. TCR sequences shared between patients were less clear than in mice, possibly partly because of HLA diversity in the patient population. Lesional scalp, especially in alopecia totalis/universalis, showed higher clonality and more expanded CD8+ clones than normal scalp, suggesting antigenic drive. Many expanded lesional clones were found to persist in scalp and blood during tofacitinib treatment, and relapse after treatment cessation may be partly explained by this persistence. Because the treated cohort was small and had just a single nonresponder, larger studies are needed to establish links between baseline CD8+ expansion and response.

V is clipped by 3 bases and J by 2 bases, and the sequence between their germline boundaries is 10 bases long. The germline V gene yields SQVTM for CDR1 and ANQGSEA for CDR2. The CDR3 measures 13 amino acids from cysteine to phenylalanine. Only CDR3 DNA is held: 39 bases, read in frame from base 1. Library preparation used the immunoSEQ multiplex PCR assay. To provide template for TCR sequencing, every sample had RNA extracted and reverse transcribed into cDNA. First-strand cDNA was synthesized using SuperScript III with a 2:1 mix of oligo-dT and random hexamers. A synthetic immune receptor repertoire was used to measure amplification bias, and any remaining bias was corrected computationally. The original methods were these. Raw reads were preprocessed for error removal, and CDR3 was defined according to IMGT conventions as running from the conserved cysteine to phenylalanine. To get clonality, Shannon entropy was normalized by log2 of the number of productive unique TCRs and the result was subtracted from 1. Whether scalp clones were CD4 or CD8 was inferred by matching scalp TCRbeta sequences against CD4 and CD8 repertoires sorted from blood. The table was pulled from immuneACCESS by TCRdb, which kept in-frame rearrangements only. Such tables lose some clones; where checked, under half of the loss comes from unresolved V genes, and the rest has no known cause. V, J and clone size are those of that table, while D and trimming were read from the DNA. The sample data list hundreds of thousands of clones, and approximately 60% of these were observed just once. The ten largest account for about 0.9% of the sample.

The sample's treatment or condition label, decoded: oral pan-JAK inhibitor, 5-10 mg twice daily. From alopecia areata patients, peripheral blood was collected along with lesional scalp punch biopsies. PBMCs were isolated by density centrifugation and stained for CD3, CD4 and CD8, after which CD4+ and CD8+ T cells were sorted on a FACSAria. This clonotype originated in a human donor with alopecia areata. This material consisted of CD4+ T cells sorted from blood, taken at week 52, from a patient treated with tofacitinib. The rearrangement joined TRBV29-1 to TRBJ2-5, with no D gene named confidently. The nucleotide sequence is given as TGCAGCGTTGAGTATGGTATACAAGAGACCCAGTACTTC. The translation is CSVEYGIQETQYF.